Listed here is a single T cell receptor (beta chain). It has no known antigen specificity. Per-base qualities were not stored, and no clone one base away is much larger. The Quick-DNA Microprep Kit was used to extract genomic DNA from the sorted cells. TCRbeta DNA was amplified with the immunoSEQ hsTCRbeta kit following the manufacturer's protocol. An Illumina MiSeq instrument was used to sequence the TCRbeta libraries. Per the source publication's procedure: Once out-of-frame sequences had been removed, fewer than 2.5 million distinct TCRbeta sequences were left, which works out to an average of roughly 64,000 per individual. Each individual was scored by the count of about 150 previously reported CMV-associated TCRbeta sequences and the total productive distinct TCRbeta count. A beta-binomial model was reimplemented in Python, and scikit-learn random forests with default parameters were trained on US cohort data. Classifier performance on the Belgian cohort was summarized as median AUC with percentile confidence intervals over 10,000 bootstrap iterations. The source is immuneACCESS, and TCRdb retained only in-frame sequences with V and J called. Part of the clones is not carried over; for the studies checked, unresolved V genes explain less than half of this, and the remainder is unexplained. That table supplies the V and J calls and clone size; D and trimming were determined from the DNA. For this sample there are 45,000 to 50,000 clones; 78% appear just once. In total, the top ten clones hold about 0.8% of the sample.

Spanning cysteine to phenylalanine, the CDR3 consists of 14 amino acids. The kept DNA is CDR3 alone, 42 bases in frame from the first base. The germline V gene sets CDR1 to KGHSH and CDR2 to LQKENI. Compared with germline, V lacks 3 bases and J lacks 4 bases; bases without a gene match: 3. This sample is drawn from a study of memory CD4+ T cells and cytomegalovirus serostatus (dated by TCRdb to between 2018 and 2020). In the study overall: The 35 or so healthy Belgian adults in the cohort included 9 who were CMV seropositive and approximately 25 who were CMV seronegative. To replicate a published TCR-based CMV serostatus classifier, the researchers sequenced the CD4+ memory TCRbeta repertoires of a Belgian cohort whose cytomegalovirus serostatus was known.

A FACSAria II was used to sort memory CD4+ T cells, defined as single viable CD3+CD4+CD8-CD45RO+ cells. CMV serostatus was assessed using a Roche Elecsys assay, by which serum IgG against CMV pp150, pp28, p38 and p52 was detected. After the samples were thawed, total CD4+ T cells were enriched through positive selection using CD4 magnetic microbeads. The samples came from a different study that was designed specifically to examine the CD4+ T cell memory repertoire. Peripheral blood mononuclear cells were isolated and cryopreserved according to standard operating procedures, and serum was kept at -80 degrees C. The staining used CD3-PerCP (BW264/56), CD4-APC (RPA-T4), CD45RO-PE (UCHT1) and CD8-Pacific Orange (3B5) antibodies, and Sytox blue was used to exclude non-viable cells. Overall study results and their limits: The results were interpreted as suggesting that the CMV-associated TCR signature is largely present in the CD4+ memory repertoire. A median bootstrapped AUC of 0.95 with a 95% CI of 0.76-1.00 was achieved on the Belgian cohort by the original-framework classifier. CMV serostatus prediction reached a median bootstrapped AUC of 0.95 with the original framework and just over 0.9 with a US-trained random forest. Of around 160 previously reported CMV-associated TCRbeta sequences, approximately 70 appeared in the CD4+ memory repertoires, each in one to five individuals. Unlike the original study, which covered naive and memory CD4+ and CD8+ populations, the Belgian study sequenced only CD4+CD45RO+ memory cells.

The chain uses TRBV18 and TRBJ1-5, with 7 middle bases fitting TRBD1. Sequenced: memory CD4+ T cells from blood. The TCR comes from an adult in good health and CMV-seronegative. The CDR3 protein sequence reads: CASSPEQGNQPQHF. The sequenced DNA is TGTGCCAGCTCACCGGAACAGGGGAATCAGCCCCAGCATTTT.